These 14 T cell receptor beta chains came from one sample sequenced in a study of immune evolution from preneoplasia to lung adenocarcinoma. Libraries were prepared by immunoSEQ multiplex PCR; TCRdb keeps only in-frame clonotypes and omits some of them. The sample records some 4,000 clones, 88% being singletons. The sample consisted of FFPE lung adenocarcinoma in situ tissue. These receptors originate from a person aged 60-79 years with lung adenocarcinoma.

On this clone: Additional DNA sequences in this sample encode the identical CDR3. The chain couples TRBV10-3 to TRBJ1-1; 12 bases fit TRBD1. Trimming cost V 0 bases and J 8 bases; bases outside gene matches: 7. There are 16 residues in the CDR3. CDR1 ENHRY and CDR2 SYGVKD come from the germline V gene. CDR3 sequence (DNA): TGTGCCATCAGTGAGTCGGGGACAGGGGGCAGGGCCGAAGCTTTCTTT. This encodes CAISESGTGGRAEAFF.

This chain joins TRBV5-4 and TRBJ1-6, with D possibly being TRBD1 (6 bases). Trimming removed 2 bases from V and 0 bases from J, with 12 bases in between. Germline assignment: CDR1 SGHNT and CDR2 YYREEE (reference sequence). This CDR3 contains 17 residues. CDR3 region: CASSFPGASSYNSPLHF. The CDR3 DNA reads as TGTGCCAGCAGCTTCCCGGGGGCGAGCTCCTATAATTCACCCCTCCACTTT.

The chain is built from TRBV28 and TRBJ2-1, with TRBD2 matching 13 bases. V shed 6 bases and J 8 bases; nucleotides not matched to a gene: 7. Per germline, CDR1 MDHEN and CDR2 SYDVKM. The CDR3 is made up of 15 amino acids. Here the CDR3 DNA reads TGTGCCAGCAGACACACTAGCGGGAGGGCCTATGAGCAGTTCTTC. Translated, it gives CASRHTSGRAYEQFF.

The chain carries TRBV30 and TRBJ1-2; maybe TRBD1 (5 bases). Germline values: CDR1 GTSNPN, CDR2 SVGIG (reference sequence). This CDR3 has 13 residues. V lost 3 bases to trimming and J lost 5 bases, with 13 bases between them. The CDR3 nucleotides read TGTGCCTGGAGAGTGGGGGTTCGGTATGGCTACACCTTC. Amino acid sequence: CAWRVGVRYGYTF.

V usage is TRBV11-2 and J usage is TRBJ1-2, with 7 nucleotides matching TRBD1. Trimming cost V 5 bases and J 4 bases; bases outside gene matches: 4. Germline loops: CDR1 SGHAT, CDR2 FQNNGV. The length of the CDR3 is 13 residues. CDR3 in amino acids: CASSPAGGYGYTF. The CDR3 DNA reads as TGTGCCAGCAGCCCCGCAGGGGGCTATGGCTACACCTTC.

The rearrangement links TRBV7-2 to TRBJ2-2; unclear D gene. The CDR3 length is 14 residues. Germline V lookup: CDR1 SGHTA, CDR2 FQGNSA. Trimming stripped 1 base from V and 1 base from J, with 4 bases between. This CDR3 reads CASSLGLNTGELFF. CDR3 nucleotides: TGTGCCAGCAGCTTAGGCTTGAACACCGGGGAGCTGTTTTTT.

In its sample, this clone was seen a few times. The chain joins TRBV28 to TRBJ1-6; TRBD1 matches 8 bases. Per the germline V gene, CDR1 is MDHEN and CDR2 is SYDVKM. The CDR3 sequence is 16 residues long. V dropped 5 bases and J dropped 7; count of bases not matched to a gene: 10. The CDR3 DNA follows: TGTGCCAGCAGTGAACCCACAGGGGGTGCCAATTCACCCCTCCACTTT. This encodes CASSEPTGGANSPLHF.

V is TRBV30 and J is TRBJ1-2; a possible D gene is TRBD1 (5 bases). Germline V gene lookup returns CDR1 GTSNPN and CDR2 SVGIG (reference sequence). Trimming took 5 bases from V and 4 from J, leaving 11 bases between them. The CDR3 is 12 amino acids. The CDR3 DNA is TGTGCCTGGGGGAGGGACGGCTATGGCTACACCTTC. Amino acids: CAWGRDGYGYTF.

The rearrangement links TRBV19 to TRBJ1-5; tentatively, D is TRBD1 (5 bases). Germline values: CDR1 LNHDA, CDR2 SQIVND (reference sequence). Trimming stripped 1 base from V and 3 bases from J, with 13 bases between. The CDR3 is made up of 16 amino acids. The CDR3 here is CASSIGRAGPNQPQHF. CDR3 sequence (DNA): TGTGCCAGTAGTATAGGCAGGGCAGGACCCAATCAGCCCCAGCATTTT.

The chain has TRBV9 and TRBJ2-4; 8 bases align to TRBD2. Germline lookup yields CDR1 SGDLS and CDR2 YYNGEE. With V trimmed by 1 base and J by 8 bases, 8 bases remained unmatched. This CDR3 has 15 residues. CDR3 nucleotide sequence: TGTGCCAGCAGCGTATGGGGGAGCGGGGGAGACATTCAGTACTTC. Translation: CASSVWGSGGDIQYF.

The chain uses TRBV27 and TRBJ1-1; no definite D call. The CDR3 runs to 16 residues. Germline CDR1 MNHEY, CDR2 SMNVEV (reference sequence). V lost 5 bases, J lost 7 bases, and 23 bases lay in between. The CDR3 nucleotides are TGTGCCAGCAGTACACGACCAGGTCGTGCGGTGGATGAAGCTTTCTTT. Its protein is CASSTRPGRAVDEAFF.

The rearrangement joins TRBV11-2 to TRBJ2-7; a weak D match, TRBD2 (5 bases). V was clipped by 6 bases and J by 3 bases, with 12 bases between them. The CDR3 is made up of 13 amino acids. CDR1 and CDR2 from the germline V gene are SGHAT and FQNNGV. The CDR3 bases are TGTGCCAGCAGGATAGCGCAAAACTACGAGCAGTACTTC. It encodes CASRIAQNYEQYF. The full variable domain, completed using reference TRBV11-2 and TRBJ2-7, is EAGVAQSPRYKIIEKRQSVAFWCNPISGHATLYWYQQILGQGPKLLIQFQNNGVVDDSQLPKDRFSAERLKGVDSTLKIQPAKLEDSAVYLCASRIAQNYEQYFGPGTRLTVT.

The chain recombines TRBV13 with TRBJ1-1, with D possibly being TRBD1 (5 bases). V lost 1 base, J lost 1 base, and 7 bases lay in between. The CDR3 loop spans 14 amino acids. The germline CDR1 and CDR2 sequences are PRHDT and FYEKMQ (reference sequence). CDR3 residues: CASSLAGGNTEAFF. CDR3 in DNA: TGTGCCAGCAGCTTAGCCGGGGGGAACACTGAAGCTTTCTTT.

This clone occurred once. The rearrangement uses TRBV28 and TRBJ1-2; 8 bases line up with TRBD1. Germline V gene lookup returns CDR1 MDHEN and CDR2 SYDVKM. The V and J ends lost 5 bases and 7 bases, in that order; junction bases with no gene match: 6. The CDR3 runs 13 residues. The CDR3 coding sequence is TGTGCCAGCAGTCGACAGGGGACGGGTGGCTACACCTTC. Translated, it gives CASSRQGTGGYTF.